This record covers a single T cell receptor (beta chain). Its antigen is currently unknown. V shed 0 bases and J 6 bases; nucleotides not matched to a gene: 16. This CDR3 has 18 residues. Germline V lookup: CDR1 LGHNA, CDR2 YSLEER. Generated by immunoSEQ multiplex PCR, the TCRdb table keeps only in-frame clones and is missing some. The sample lists about 25,000 clones, less than 90% occurring once. This record comes from a study of lymphopenia after photon versus proton radiotherapy. The study's findings and limits: Only patients who died were analyzed for survival; proton advantage is unproven. Larger post-nadir TCR diversity loss correlated inversely with survival in deceased patients. Oligoclonal CD8+ Temra expansion after nadir drove photon patients' diversity drop.

This sequence was found in a woman aged 50 to 65 with pancreatic cancer. J is TRBJ1-1 and V is TRBV4-3; TRBD1 matches at 7 bases. The specimen comprised peripheral blood, sampled from a patient treated with photon-based radiotherapy. In DNA, the CDR3 is TGCGCCAGCAGCCAAGACGAAACAGGGACAGACCTAGTGGCTGAAGCTTTCTTT. Translating it yields CASSQDETGTDLVAEAFF.